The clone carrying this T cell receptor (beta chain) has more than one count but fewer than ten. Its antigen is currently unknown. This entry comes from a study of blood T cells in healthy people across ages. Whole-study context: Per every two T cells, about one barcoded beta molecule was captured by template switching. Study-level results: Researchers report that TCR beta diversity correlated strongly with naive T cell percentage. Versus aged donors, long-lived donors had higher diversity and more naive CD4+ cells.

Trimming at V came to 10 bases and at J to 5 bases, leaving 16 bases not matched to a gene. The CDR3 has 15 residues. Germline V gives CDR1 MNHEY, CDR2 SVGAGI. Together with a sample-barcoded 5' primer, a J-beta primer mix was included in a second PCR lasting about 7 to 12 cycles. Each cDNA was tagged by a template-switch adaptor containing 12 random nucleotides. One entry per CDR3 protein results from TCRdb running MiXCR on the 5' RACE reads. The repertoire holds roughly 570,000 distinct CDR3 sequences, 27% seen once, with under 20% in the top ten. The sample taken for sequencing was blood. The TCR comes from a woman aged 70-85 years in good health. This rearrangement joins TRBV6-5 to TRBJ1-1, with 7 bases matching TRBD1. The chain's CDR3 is CAIPLPKGAGTEAFF. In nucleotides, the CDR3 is TGTGCCATACCCTTGCCAAAGGGGGCAGGGACTGAAGCTTTCTTT.